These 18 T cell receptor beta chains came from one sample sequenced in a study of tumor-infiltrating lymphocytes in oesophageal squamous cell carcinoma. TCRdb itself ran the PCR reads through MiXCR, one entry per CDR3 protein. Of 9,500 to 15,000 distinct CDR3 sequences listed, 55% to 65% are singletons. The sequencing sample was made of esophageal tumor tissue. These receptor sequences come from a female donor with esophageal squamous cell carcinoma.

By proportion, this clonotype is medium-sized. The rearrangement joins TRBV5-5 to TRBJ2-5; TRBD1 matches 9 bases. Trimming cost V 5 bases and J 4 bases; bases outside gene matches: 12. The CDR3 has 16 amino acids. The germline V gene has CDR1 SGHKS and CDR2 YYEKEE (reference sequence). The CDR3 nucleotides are TGTGCCAGCAGTCAAAAGACAGGGGGAGGAGGAGAGACCCAGTACTTC. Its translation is CASSQKTGGGGETQYF.

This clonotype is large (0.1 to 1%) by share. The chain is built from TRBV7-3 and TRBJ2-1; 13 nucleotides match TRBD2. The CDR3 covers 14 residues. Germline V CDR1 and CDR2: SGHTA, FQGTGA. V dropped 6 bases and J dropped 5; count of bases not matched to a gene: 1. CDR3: CASRLAGGNNEQFF. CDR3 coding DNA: TGTGCCAGCAGACTAGCGGGAGGGAACAATGAGCAGTTCTTC.

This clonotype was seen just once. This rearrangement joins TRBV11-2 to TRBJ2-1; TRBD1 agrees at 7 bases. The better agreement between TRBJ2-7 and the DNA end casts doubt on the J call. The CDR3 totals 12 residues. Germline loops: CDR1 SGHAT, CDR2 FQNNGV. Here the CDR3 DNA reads TGTGCCAGCAGCCCAGACAGGGACGAGCAGTACTTC. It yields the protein CASSPDRDEQYF.

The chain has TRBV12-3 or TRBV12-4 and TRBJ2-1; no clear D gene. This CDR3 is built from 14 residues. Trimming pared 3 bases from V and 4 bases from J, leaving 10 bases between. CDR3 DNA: TGTGCCAGCAGTTTTCACACAGCTTACAATGAGCAGTTCTTC. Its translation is CASSFHTAYNEQFF.

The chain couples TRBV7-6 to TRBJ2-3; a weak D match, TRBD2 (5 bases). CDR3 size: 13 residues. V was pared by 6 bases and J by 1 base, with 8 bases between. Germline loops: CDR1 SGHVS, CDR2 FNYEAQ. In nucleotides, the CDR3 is TGTGCCAGCAGGGCACTAGGCACAGATACGCAGTATTTT. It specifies CASRALGTDTQYF.

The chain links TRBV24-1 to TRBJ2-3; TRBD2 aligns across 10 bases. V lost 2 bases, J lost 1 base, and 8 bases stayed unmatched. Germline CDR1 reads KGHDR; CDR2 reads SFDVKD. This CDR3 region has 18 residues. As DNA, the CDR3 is TGTGCCACCAGTGATTCCTATAGCGGGAGGACCGGCACAGATACGCAGTATTTT. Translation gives CATSDSYSGRTGTDTQYF.

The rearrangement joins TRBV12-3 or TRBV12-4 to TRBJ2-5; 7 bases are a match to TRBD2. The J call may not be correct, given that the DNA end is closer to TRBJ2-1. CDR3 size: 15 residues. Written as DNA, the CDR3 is TGTGCCAGCAGTTTTGCGGGAGAAGCGTACAATGAGCAGTTCTTC. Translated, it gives CASSFAGEAYNEQFF.

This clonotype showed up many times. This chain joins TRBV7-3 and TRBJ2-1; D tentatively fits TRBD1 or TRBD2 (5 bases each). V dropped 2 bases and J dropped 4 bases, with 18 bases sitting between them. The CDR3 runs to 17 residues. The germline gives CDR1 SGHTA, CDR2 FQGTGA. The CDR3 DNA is TGTGCCAGCAGCTTATTCCCCGGGACCCCTATATACAATGAGCAGTTCTTC. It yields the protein CASSLFPGTPIYNEQFF.

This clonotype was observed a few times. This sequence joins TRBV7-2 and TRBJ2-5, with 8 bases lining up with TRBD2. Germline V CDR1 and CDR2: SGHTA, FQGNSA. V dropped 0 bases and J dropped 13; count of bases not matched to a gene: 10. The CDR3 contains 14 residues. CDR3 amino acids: CASSLAQTSSGLYF. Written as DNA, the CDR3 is TGTGCCAGCAGCTTAGCCCAGACCTCTAGCGGGTTGTACTTC.

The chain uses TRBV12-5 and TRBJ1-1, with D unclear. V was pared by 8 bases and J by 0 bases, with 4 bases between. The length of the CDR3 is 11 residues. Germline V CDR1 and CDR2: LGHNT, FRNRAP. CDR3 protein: CASKMNTEAFF. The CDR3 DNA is TGTGCTAGTAAGATGAACACTGAAGCTTTCTTT.

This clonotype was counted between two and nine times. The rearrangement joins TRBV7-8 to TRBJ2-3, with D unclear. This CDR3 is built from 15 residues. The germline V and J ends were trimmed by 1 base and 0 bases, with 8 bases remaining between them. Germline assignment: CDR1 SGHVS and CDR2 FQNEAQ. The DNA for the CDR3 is TGTGCCAGCAGCTTAGGCGGCACCAGCACAGATACGCAGTATTTT. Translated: CASSLGGTSTDTQYF.

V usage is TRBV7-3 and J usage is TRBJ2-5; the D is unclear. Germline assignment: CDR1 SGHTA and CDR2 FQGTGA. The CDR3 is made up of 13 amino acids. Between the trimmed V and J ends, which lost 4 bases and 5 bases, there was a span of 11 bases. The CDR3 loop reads CASSWWVGETQYF. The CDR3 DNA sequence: TGTGCCAGCAGCTGGTGGGTGGGGGAGACCCAGTACTTC.

This chain's CDR3 is CASSLEAAQYYEQYF. The CDR3 DNA sequence: TGTGCCAGCAGCTTAGAGGCGGCCCAGTATTACGAGCAGTACTTC. The rearrangement uses TRBV7-9 and TRBJ2-6; no clear D gene. The better agreement between TRBJ2-7 and the DNA end casts doubt on the J call. CDR3 length equals 15 residues. Germline V gene sequence: CDR1 SEHNR, CDR2 FQNEAQ (reference sequence).

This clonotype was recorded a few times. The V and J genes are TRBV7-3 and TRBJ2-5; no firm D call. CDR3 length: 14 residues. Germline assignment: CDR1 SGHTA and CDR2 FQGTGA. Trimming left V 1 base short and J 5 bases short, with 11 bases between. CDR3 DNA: TGTGCCAGCAGCTTAAGTGGTTTCGGGGAGACCCAGTACTTC. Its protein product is CASSLSGFGETQYF.

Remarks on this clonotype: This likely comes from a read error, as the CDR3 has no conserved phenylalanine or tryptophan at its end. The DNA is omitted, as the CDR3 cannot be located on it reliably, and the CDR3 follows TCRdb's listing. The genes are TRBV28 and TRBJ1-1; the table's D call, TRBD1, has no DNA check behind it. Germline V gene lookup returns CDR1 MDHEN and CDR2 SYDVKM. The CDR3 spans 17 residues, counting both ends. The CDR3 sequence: CASSIRRRGPTSSTSGQ.

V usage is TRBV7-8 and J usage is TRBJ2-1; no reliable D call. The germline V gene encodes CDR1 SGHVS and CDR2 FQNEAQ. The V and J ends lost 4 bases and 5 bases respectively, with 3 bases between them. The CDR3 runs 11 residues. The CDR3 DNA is TGTGCCAGCAGCTCGAACAATGAGCAGTTCTTC. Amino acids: CASSSNNEQFF.

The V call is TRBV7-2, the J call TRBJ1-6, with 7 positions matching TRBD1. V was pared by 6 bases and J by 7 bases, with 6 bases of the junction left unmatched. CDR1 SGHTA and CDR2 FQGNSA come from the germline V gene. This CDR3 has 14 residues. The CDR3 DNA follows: TGTGCCAGCAGATGGACAGGCCTCAATTCACCCCTCCACTTT. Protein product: CASRWTGLNSPLHF.

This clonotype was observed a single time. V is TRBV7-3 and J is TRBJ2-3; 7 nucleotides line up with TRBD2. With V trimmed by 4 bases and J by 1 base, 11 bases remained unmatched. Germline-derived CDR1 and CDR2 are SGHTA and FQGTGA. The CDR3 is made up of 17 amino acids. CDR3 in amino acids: CASSSQVQRGGTDTQYF. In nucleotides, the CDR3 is TGTGCCAGCAGCTCGCAGGTGCAGCGGGGAGGCACAGATACGCAGTATTTT.